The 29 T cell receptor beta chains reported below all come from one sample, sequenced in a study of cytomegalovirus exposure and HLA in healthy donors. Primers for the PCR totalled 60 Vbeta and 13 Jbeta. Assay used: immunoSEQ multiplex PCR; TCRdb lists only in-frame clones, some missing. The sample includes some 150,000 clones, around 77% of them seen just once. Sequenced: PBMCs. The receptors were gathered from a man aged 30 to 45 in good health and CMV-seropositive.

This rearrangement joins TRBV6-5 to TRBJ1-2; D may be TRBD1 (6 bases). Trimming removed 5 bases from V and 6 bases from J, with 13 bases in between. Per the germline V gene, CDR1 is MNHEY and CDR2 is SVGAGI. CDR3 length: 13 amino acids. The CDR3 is CASSHGQIDGYTF. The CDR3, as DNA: TGTGCCAGCAGTCACGGACAGATCGATGGCTACACCTTC.

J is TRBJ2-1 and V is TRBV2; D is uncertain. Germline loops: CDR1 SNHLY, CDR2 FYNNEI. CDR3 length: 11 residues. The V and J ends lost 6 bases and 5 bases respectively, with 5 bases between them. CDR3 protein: CASSYDNEQFF. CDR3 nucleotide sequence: TGTGCCAGCAGCTATGACAATGAGCAGTTCTTC.

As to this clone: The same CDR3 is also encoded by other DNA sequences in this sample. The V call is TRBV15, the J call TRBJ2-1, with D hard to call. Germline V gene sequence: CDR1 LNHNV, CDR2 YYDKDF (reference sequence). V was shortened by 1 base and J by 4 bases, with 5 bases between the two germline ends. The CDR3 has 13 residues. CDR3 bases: TGTGCCACCAGCAGAGGCCAGTACAATGAGCAGTTCTTC. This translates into CATSRGQYNEQFF.

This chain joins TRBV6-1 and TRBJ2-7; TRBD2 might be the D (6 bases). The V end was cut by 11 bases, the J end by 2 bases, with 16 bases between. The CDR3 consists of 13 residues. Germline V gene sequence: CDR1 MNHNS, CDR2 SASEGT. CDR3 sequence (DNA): TGTGCCTCGACCGGGGGTACGACCTACGAGCAGTACTTC. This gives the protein CASTGGTTYEQYF.

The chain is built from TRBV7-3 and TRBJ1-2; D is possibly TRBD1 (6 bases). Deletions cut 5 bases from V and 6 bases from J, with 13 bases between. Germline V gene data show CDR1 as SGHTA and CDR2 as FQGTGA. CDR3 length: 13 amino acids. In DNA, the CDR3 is TGTGCCAGCAGCACAGGTGGGGGCGATGGCTACACCTTC. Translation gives CASSTGGGDGYTF. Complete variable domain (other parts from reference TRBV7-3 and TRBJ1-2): GAGVSQTPSNKVTEKGKYVELRCDPISGHTALYWYRQSLGQGPEFLIYFQGTGAADDSGLPNDRFFAVRPEGSVSTLKIQRTERGDSAVYLCASSTGGGDGYTFGSGTRLTVV.

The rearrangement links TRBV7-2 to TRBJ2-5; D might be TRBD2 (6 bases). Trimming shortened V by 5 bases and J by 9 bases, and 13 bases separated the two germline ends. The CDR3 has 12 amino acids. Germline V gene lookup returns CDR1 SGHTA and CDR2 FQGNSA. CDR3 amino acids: CASSPGPGAQYF. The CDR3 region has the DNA TGTGCCAGCAGCCCAGGACCGGGGGCCCAGTACTTC.

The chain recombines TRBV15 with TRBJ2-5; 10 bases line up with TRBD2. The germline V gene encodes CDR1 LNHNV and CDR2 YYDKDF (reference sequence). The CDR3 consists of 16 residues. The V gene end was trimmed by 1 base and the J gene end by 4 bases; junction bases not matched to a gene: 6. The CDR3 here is CATSRGIAGGRETQYF. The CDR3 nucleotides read TGTGCCACCAGCAGAGGTATAGCGGGGGGAAGAGAGACCCAGTACTTC.

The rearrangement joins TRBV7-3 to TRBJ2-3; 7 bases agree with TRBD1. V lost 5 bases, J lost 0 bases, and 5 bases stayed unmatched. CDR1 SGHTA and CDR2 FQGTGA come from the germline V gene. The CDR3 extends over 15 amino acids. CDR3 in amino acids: CASSTTGASTDTQYF. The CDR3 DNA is TGTGCCAGCAGCACTACAGGGGCGAGCACAGATACGCAGTATTTT. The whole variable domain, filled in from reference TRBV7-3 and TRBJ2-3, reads GAGVSQTPSNKVTEKGKYVELRCDPISGHTALYWYRQSLGQGPEFLIYFQGTGAADDSGLPNDRFFAVRPEGSVSTLKIQRTERGDSAVYLCASSTTGASTDTQYFGPGTRLTVL.

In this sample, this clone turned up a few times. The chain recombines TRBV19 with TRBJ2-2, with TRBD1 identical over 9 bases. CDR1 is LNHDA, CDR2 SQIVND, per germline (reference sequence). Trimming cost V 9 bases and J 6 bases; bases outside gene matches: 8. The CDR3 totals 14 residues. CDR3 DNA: TGTGCCAGCCATCGGACAGGGGTCGCCGGGGAGCTGTTTTTT. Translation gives CASHRTGVAGELFF. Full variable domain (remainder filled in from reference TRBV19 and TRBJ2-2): DGGITQSPKYLFRKEGQNVTLSCEQNLNHDAMYWYRQDPGQGLRLIYYSQIVNDFQKGDIAEGYSVSREKKESFPLTVTSAQKNPTAFYLCASHRTGVAGELFFGEGSRLTVL.

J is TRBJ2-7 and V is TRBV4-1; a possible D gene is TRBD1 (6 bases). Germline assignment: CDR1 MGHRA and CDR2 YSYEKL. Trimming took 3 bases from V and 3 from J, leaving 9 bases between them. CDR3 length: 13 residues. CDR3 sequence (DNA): TGCGCCAGCAGCCACCGGACAGTCTACGAGCAGTACTTC. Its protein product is CASSHRTVYEQYF.

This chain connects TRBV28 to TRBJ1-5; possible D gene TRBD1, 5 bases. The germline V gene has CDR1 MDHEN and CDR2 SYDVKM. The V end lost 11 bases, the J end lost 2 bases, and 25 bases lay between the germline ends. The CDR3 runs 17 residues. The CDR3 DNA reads TGTGCCGCGTTCCAGGGTTATTATTTGAAGGGCAATCAGCCCCAGCATTTT. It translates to CAAFQGYYLKGNQPQHF.

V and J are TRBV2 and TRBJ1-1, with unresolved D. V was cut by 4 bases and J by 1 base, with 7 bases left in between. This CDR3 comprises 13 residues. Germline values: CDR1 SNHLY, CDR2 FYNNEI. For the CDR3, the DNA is TGTGCCAGCAGTGGGGAGGGGAACACTGAAGCTTTCTTT. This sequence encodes CASSGEGNTEAFF.

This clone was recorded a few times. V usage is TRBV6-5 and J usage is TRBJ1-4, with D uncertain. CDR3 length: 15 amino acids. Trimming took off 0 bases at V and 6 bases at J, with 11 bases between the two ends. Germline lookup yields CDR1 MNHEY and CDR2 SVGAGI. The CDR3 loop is CASSYSTRSHEKLFF. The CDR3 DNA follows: TGTGCCAGCAGTTACTCGACTAGGTCGCATGAAAAACTGTTTTTT.

This CDR3 reads CASSSRPGVDTQYF. In DNA form, the CDR3 reads TGTGCCAGCAGCTCCAGACCAGGGGTAGATACGCAGTATTTT. V is TRBV7-2 and J is TRBJ2-3; possible D gene TRBD1, 6 bases. Trimming cost V 4 bases and J 5 bases, with 13 bases left between them. CDR1 SGHTA and CDR2 FQGNSA come from the germline V gene. This CDR3 region has 14 residues.

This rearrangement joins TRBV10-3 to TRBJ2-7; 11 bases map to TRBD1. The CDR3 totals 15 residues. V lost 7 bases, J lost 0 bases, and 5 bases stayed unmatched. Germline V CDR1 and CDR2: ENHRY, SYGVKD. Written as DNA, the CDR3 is TGTGCCATCACTTGGGGGACAGGGGGCTCCTACGAGCAGTACTTC. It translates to CAITWGTGGSYEQYF.

CDR3 bases: TGCGCCAGCAGCTTGGCTGGGACAGGGGAAGGCTACACCTTC. It is translated as CASSLAGTGEGYTF. V gene TRBV5-1 combines with J gene TRBJ1-2, with 10 positions matching TRBD1. Germline-derived CDR1 and CDR2 are SGHRS and YFSETQ. The CDR3 runs to 14 residues. V trimming: 0 bases; J trimming: 8 bases; junction bases outside the gene matches: 4.

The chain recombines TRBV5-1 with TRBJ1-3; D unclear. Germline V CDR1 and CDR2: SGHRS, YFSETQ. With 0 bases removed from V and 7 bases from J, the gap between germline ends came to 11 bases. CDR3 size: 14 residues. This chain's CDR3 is CASSLVGPGNTIYF. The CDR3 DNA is TGCGCCAGCAGCTTGGTTGGGCCGGGGAACACCATATATTTT.

CDR3 protein: CASSQDTGTAYEQYF. DNA of the CDR3: TGCGCCAGCAGCCAGGACACCGGGACAGCCTACGAGCAGTACTTC. The genes are TRBV4-1 and TRBJ2-7; 7 positions agree with TRBD1. V lost 3 bases and J lost 2; bases outside the gene matches: 7. CDR1 and CDR2 (germline): MGHRA, YSYEKL. The CDR3 has 15 amino acids.

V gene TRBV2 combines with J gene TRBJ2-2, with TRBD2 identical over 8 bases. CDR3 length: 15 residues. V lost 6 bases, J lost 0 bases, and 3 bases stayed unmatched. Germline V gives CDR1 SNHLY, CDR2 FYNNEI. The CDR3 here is CASRRGGSNTGELFF. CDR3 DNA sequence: TGTGCCAGCAGGCGCGGGGGGTCGAACACCGGGGAGCTGTTTTTT.

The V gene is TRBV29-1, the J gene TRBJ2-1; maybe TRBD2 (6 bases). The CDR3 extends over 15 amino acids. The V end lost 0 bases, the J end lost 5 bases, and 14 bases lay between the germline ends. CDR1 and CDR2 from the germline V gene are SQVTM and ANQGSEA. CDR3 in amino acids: CSVEEGGDPNNEQFF. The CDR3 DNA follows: TGCAGCGTTGAAGAAGGAGGGGATCCGAACAATGAGCAGTTCTTC.

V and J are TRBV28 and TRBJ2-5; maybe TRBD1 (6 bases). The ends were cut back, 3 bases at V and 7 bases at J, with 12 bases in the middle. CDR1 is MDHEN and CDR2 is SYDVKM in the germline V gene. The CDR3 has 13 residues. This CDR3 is CASSFGQQRTQYF. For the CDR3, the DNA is TGTGCCAGCAGTTTTGGACAGCAGCGGACCCAGTACTTC.

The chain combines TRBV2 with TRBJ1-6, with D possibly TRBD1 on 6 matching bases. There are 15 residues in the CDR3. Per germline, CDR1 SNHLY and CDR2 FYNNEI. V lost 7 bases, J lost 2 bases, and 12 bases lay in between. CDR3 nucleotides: TGTGCCAGCATTGCATCAGGGGCCTATAATTCACCCCTCCACTTT. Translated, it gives CASIASGAYNSPLHF.

Here the CDR3 DNA reads TGTGCCAGCAGCTTGACTAGCGGGAACAATGAGCAGTTCTTC. Translated, it gives CASSLTSGNNEQFF. This chain uses TRBV11-2 with TRBJ2-1; 11 positions agree with TRBD2. Germline trimming cut 3 bases from V and 5 bases from J; bases unmatched to any gene: 0. CDR3 length: 14 amino acids. Germline assignment: CDR1 SGHAT and CDR2 FQNNGV.

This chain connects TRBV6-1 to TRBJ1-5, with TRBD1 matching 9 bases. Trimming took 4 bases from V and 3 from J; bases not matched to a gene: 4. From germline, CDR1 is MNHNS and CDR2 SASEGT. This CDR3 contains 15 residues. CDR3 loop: CASSGDRVFNQPQHF. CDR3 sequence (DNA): TGTGCCAGCAGTGGGGACAGGGTTTTCAATCAGCCCCAGCATTTT.

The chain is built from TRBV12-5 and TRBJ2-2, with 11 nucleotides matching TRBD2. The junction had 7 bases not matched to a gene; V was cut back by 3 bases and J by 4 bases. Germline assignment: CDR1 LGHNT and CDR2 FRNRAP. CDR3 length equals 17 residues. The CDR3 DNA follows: TGTGCTAGTGGTTTCTTTACGACTAGCGGGGTCACCGGGGAGCTGTTTTTT. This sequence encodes CASGFFTTSGVTGELFF.

DNA for the CDR3: TGCGCCAGCAGCACGGGGACAGGGAACTACGAGCAGTACTTC. Translating it yields CASSTGTGNYEQYF. The chain couples TRBV5-1 to TRBJ2-7, with 9 bases lining up with TRBD1. This CDR3 comprises 14 residues. V lost 4 bases to trimming and J lost 3 bases; unmatched junction nucleotides: 5. Germline CDR1 SGHRS, CDR2 YFSETQ. Full variable domain (remainder filled in from reference TRBV5-1 and TRBJ2-7): KAGVTQTPRYLIKTRGQQVTLSCSPISGHRSVSWYQQTPGQGLQFLFEYFSETQRNKGNFPGRFSGRQFSNSRSEMNVSTLELGDSALYLCASSTGTGNYEQYFGPGTRLTVT.

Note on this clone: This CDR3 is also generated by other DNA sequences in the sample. In nucleotides, the CDR3 is TGTGCCAGCAAGTTGGGAGGTACTGAAGCTTTCTTT. Encoded protein: CASKLGGTEAFF. V and J are TRBV7-9 and TRBJ1-1, with D unclear. Germline-derived CDR1 and CDR2 are SEHNR and FQNEAQ (reference sequence). The CDR3 runs 12 residues. V lost 7 bases and J lost 5, with 11 bases in between.

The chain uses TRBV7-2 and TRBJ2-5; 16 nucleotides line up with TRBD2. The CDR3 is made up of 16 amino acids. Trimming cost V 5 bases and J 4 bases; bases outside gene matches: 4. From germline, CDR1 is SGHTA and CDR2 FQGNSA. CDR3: CASSLGLAGGRETQYF. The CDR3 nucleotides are TGTGCCAGCAGCCTGGGACTAGCGGGGGGGAGAGAGACCCAGTACTTC. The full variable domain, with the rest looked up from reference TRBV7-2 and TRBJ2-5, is GAGVSQSPSNKVTEKGKDVELRCDPISGHTALYWYRQSLGQGLEFLIYFQGNSAPDKSGLPSDRFSAERTGGSVSTLTIQRTQQEDSAVYLCASSLGLAGGRETQYFGPGTRLLVL.

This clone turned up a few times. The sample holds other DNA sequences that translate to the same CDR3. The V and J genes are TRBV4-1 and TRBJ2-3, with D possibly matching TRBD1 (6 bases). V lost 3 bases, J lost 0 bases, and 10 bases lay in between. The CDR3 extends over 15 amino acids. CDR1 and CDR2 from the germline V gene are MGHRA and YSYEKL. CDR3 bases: TGCGCCAGCAGCCAGGGGACAACTAGCACAGATACGCAGTATTTT. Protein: CASSQGTTSTDTQYF.